The 14 T cell receptor beta chains given below trace back to one sample, sequenced in a study of T cell responses to AZD1222 COVID-19 vaccine. The table came from immunoSEQ multiplex PCR; TCRdb's copy has only in-frame clones and leaves some out. The repertoire includes about 110,000 clones, about 87% of them detected once, and 1.6% sits in the top ten. The sequencing used peripheral blood, collected on day 0 of AZD1222 vaccination. All receptors derive from an adult in good health.

This clone was observed once. This rearrangement joins TRBV20-1 to TRBJ1-2, with D unresolved. Germline-derived CDR1 and CDR2 are DFQATT and SNEGSKA (reference sequence). The V gene lost 3 bases and the J gene lost 0 bases, with 11 bases spanning the gap. The CDR3 has 14 amino acids. The CDR3 here is CSASGASANYGYTF. The DNA of the CDR3 is TGCAGTGCTAGTGGAGCGAGTGCTAACTATGGCTACACCTTC.

The V gene is TRBV5-5, the J gene TRBJ1-1, with TRBD1 identical over 9 bases. V gave up 4 bases and J gave up 1 base; unmatched junction bases: 5. The CDR3 extends over 15 amino acids. Germline V lookup: CDR1 SGHKS, CDR2 YYEKEE (reference sequence). The CDR3 protein is CASSPDRGKNTEAFF. CDR3 sequence (DNA): TGTGCCAGCAGCCCCGACAGGGGGAAGAACACTGAAGCTTTCTTT.

This clone was seen only once. V gene TRBV5-1 combines with J gene TRBJ1-2; D uncertain. Trimming shortened V by 3 bases and J by 3 bases, and 18 bases separated the two germline ends. This CDR3 spans 16 amino acids. Germline CDR1 and CDR2: SGHRS and YFSETQ. In nucleotides, the CDR3 is TGCGCCAGCAGCTCTGACCCGGGGTCGAGTGACTATGGCTACACCTTC. This gives the protein CASSSDPGSSDYGYTF.

The chain combines TRBV29-1 with TRBJ1-5; 8 bases line up with TRBD1. Germline V CDR1 and CDR2: SQVTM, ANQGSEA. The CDR3 contains 13 residues. The trim removed 7 bases at V and 2 bases at J, leaving 4 bases unmatched. The CDR3 loop is CSAGQGGNQPQHF. The CDR3 nucleotides are TGCAGCGCCGGACAGGGAGGCAATCAGCCCCAGCATTTT.

The chain is built from TRBV15 and TRBJ1-4; D possibly corresponds to TRBD1 (6 bases). V was pared by 7 bases and J by 8 bases, with 14 bases between. Germline loops: CDR1 LNHNV, CDR2 YYDKDF (reference sequence). There are 13 residues in the CDR3. In nucleotides, the CDR3 is TGTGCCACCATGGACCGGGGGCAGGAAAAACTGTTTTTT. It yields the protein CATMDRGQEKLFF. Combining the CDR3 with reference TRBV15 and TRBJ1-4 gives the whole variable domain DAMVIQNPRYQVTQFGKPVTLSCSQTLNHNVMYWYQQKSSQAPKLLFHYYDKDFNNEADTPDNFQSRRPNTSFCFLDIRSPGLGDTAMYLCATMDRGQEKLFFGSGTQLSVL.

This clone was picked up one time. The genes are TRBV7-9 and TRBJ2-7, with TRBD1 matching 10 bases. The V gene's germline CDR1 is SEHNR and CDR2 FQNEAQ (reference sequence). The V segment lost 3 bases and the J segment 5 bases; nucleotides outside the gene matches: 4. CDR3 length equals 14 residues. CDR3: CASSLSGTGDEQYF. As DNA, the CDR3 is TGTGCCAGCAGCTTGTCCGGGACAGGGGACGAGCAGTACTTC.

The chain employs TRBV3-1 (or the pseudogene TRBV3-2) and TRBJ2-6; TRBD1 agrees at 7 bases. This CDR3 is 15 amino acids long. Looked up from germline, CDR1 is LGHDT and CDR2 is YNNKEL (reference sequence). J was trimmed by 5 bases and V by 4 bases; bases with no gene match: 5. CDR3 sequence reads: CASSPDRDRANVLTF. In DNA, the CDR3 is TGTGCCAGCAGCCCTGACAGGGATAGGGCCAACGTCCTGACTTTC.

The V call is TRBV7-2, the J call TRBJ2-3; weak D call: TRBD2 (6 bases). Germline-derived CDR1 and CDR2 are SGHTA and FQGNSA. This CDR3 contains 13 residues. The V end lost 1 base, the J end lost 4 bases, and 6 bases lay between the germline ends. CDR3 sequence reads: CASSLGLADTQYF. CDR3 bases: TGTGCCAGCAGCTTAGGACTAGCAGATACGCAGTATTTT.

The rearrangement joins TRBV27 to TRBJ2-7; D is ambiguous. Trimming left V 2 bases short and J 1 base short, with 12 bases between. The germline V gene has CDR1 MNHEY and CDR2 SMNVEV (reference sequence). This CDR3 spans 15 amino acids. The DNA for the CDR3 is TGTGCCAGCAGTTTAAAGACTGACCCATCCTACGAGCAGTACTTC. Its translation is CASSLKTDPSYEQYF.

The chain links TRBV24-1 to TRBJ2-2; D perhaps matches TRBD1 (5 bases). The CDR3 spans 15 residues. In germline, CDR1 is KGHDR, CDR2 SFDVKD. Trimming removed 2 bases from V and 1 base from J, with 7 bases in between. For the CDR3, the DNA is TGTGCCACCAGTGATTACACAGGGAACACCGGGGAGCTGTTTTTT. Its protein is CATSDYTGNTGELFF.

V gene TRBV3-1 (or the pseudogene TRBV3-2) combines with J gene TRBJ1-2; D is possibly TRBD1 (6 bases). The V gene's germline CDR1 is LGHDT and CDR2 YNNKEL (reference sequence). With 4 bases removed from V and 6 bases from J, the gap between germline ends came to 27 bases. The CDR3 consists of 18 residues. The CDR3 loop reads CASSPDSPWQTGTHGYTF. In nucleotides, the CDR3 is TGTGCCAGCAGCCCAGACTCGCCCTGGCAGACAGGTACTCATGGCTACACCTTC.

The chain links TRBV2 to TRBJ2-7, with unresolved D. The CDR3 runs to 14 residues. From germline, CDR1 is SNHLY and CDR2 FYNNEI. V was cut by 3 bases and J by 6 bases, with 15 bases left in between. DNA for the CDR3: TGTGCCAGCAGTGATGTCAGGACGGCTGGCGAGCAGTACTTC. Amino acids: CASSDVRTAGEQYF.

J is TRBJ1-2 and V is TRBV11-2; a weak D match, TRBD1 (6 bases). The germline gives CDR1 SGHAT, CDR2 FQNNGV. This CDR3 contains 14 residues. V was cut by 3 bases and J by 7 bases, with 15 bases left in between. CDR3 residues: CASSFGEGVGGYTF. The CDR3 coding sequence is TGTGCCAGCAGCTTCGGGGAGGGGGTTGGTGGCTACACCTTC.

The chain recombines TRBV19 with TRBJ1-1; D gene unclear. V shed 4 bases and J shed 1 base, with 10 bases lying between them. Germline V gene data show CDR1 as LNHDA and CDR2 as SQIVND (reference sequence). This CDR3 region has 14 residues. CDR3 sequence: CASSRNRENTEAFF. The DNA for the CDR3 is TGTGCCAGTAGTAGGAACCGAGAGAACACTGAAGCTTTCTTT. Variable domain in full (rest from reference TRBV19 and TRBJ1-1): DGGITQSPKYLFRKEGQNVTLSCEQNLNHDAMYWYRQDPGQGLRLIYYSQIVNDFQKGDIAEGYSVSREKKESFPLTVTSAQKNPTAFYLCASSRNRENTEAFFGQGTRLTVV.